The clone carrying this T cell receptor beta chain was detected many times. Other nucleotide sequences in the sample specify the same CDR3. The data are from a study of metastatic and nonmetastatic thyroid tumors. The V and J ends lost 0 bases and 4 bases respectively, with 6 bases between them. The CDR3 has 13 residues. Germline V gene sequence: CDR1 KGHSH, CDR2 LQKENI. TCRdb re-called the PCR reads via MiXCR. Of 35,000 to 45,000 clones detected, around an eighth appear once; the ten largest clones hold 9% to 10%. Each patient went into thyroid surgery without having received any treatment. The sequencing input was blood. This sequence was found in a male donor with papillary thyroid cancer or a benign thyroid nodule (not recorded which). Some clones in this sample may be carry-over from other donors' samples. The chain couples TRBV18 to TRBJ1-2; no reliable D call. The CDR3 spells CASSPPAGYGYTF. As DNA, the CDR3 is TGTGCCAGCTCACCACCCGCAGGCTATGGCTACACCTTC.